This TCR beta chain came from a study of PD-1 blockade in mismatch repair-deficient tumors. At the level of the study: Enrolled about 2013-2017, patients had progressing, pretreated mismatch repair-deficient cancers of over nine types.

Every patient had mismatch repair deficiency by PCR or immunohistochemistry. TCRs were sequenced from a few patients responding to pembrolizumab. General study points: After pembrolizumab, tumor-resident clones rose rapidly, then generally contracted before radiologic responses.

By sample share, this clone is medium-sized. Its antigen remains unknown. Sequencing used immunoSEQ multiplex PCR; TCRdb keeps in-frame clones, though not all of them. In the table there are tens of thousands of clones, around 84% of which are singletons. From germline, CDR1 is LNHDA and CDR2 SQIVND (reference sequence). This CDR3 region has 17 residues. Germline trimming cut 5 bases from V and 3 bases from J; bases unmatched to any gene: 14. This receptor was identified in an adult with mismatch repair-deficient cancer. The material sequenced was peripheral blood, taken 76 weeks after starting pembrolizumab. The J gene is TRBJ1-1, the V gene TRBV19; 8 bases map to TRBD1. In DNA form, the CDR3 reads TGTGCCAGTAGTCCTCGCCAGGGGGCGTTTAGGTACACTGAAGCTTTCTTT. Its translation is CASSPRQGAFRYTEAFF.